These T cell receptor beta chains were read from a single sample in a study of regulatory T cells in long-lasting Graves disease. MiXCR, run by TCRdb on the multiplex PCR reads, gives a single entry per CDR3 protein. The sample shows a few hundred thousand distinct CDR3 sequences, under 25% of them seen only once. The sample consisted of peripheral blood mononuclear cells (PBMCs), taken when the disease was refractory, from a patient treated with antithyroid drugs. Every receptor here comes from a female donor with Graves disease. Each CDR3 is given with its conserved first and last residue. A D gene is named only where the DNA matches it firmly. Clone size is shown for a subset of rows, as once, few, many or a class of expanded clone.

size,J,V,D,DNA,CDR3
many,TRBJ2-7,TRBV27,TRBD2,TGTGCCAGCAGTTTATTAGGGGCTAGCGGGAGAATAGACGAGCAGTACTTC,CASSLLGASGRIDEQYF
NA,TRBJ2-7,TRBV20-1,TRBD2,TGCAGTGCTAGAGGCCCCGGGACTATCTACGAGCAGTACTTC,CSARGPGTIYEQYF
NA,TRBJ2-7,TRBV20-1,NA,TGCAGTGCTCCGCTCGACACGGCCTACGAGCAGTACTTC,CSAPLDTAYEQYF
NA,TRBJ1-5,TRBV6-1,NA,TGTGCCAGCAGTCAGACAGTTCATAGCAATCAGCCCCAGCATTTT,CASSQTVHSNQPQHF
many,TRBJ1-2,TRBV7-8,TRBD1,TGTGCCAGCAGCCCGCAACAGGGGATCGATGGCTACACCTTC,CASSPQQGIDGYTF
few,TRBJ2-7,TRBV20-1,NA,TGCAGTGCTAGAGTTTTACCCGTCGCCGGTGGCGAGCAGTACTTC,CSARVLPVAGGEQYF
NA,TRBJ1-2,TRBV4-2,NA,TGTGCCAGCAGCCAAGATCGGCAGCCCTATGGCTACACCTTC,CASSQDRQPYGYTF
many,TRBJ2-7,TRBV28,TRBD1,TGTGCCAGCAGACTGACAGGGGATAGCTCCTACGAGCAGTACTTC,CASRLTGDSSYEQYF
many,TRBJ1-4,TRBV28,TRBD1,TGTGCCAGCAGTTTGGGACAGGGTACTGAAAAACTGTTTTTT,CASSLGQGTEKLFF
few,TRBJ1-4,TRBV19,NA,TGTGCCAGTAGCCACGAAGAAGGAGGTACTAATGAAAAACTGTTTTTT,CASSHEEGGTNEKLFF
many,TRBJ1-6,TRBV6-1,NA,TGTGCCAGCAGGCGGGTATTTGATAATTCACCCCTCCACTTT,CASRRVFDNSPLHF
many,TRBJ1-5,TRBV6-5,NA,TGTGCCAGCAGTTACGCAGGGGAGAATCAGCCCCAGCATTTT,CASSYAGENQPQHF
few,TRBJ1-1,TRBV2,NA,TGTGCCAGCAGTGAAGAAAGCAACGCTGAAGCTTTCTTT,CASSEESNAEAFF
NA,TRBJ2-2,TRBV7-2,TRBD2,TGTGCCAGCAGCTTACTCTTTCGGCTAGCGGGAGACGGTGGGGAGCTGTTTTTT,CASSLLFRLAGDGGELFF
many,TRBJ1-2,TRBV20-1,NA,TGCAGTGCCGTAGAAGGGGCTGGGAATTATGGCTACACCTTC,CSAVEGAGNYGYTF
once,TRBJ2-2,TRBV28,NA,TGTGCCAGCAGTCCCGCAACCTTCGACAGCGACGACACCGGGGAGCTGCTTTTT,CASSPATFDSDDTGELLF
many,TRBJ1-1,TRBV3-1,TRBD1,TGTGCCAGCAGCCAACCTGGGACAGGGCTTGAAGCTTTCTTT,CASSQPGTGLEAFF
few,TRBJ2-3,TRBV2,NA,TGTGCCAGCAGTGAGGGGGGCCTAAGCACAGATACGCAGTATTTT,CASSEGGLSTDTQYF
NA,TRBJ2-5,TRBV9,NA,TGTGCCAGCAGCGTAGGGGGGGGGCCCCAAGAGACCCAGTACTTC,CASSVGGGPQETQYF
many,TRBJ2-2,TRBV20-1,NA,TGCAGTGCTCCTCCGGGGGTAGCCGGGGAGCTGTTTTTT,CSAPPGVAGELFF
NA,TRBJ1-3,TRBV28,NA,TGTGCCAGCAGAATTCGAGGCGAGGGAAGCACCATATATTTT,CASRIRGEGSTIYF
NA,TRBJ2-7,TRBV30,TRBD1,TGTGCCTGGAGTGTGCGAGACAGGGGGCAGTACTTC,CAWSVRDRGQYF
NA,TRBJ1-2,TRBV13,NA,TGTGCCAGCAGCCCGACTGCTACGGAGTTCTATGGCTACACCTTC,CASSPTATEFYGYTF
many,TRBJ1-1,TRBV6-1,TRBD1,TGTGCCAGCATCCAGGGGGCCAGGAGGAACACTGAAGCTTTCTTT,CASIQGARRNTEAFF
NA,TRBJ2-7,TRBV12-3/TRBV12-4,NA,TGTGCCAGCAGTTTAGCGCTAGACTACGAGCAGTACTTC,CASSLALDYEQYF
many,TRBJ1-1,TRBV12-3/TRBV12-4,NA,TGTGCCAGCAGTTTCGGGGTAGGGGACACTGAAGCTTTCTTT,CASSFGVGDTEAFF
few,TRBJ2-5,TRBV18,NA,TGTGCCAGCTCACCACTGACGACTAGGAAAGAGACCCAGTACTTC,CASSPLTTRKETQYF
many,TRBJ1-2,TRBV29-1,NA,TGCAGCGTCGACCGGGACGTCCTTTGGGATGGCTACACCTTC,CSVDRDVLWDGYTF